A selection of T cell receptor beta chains follows, all from one sample in a study of blood T cell repertoires in COVID-19. Generated by immunoSEQ multiplex PCR, the TCRdb table keeps only in-frame clones and is missing some. The sample records tens of thousands of clones, approximately 85% being singletons. The sequenced sample was peripheral blood. These receptors originate from an elderly man with acute or convalescent COVID-19. Both conserved end residues are part of each CDR3. The order of the fields is J gene, V gene, CDR3 protein.

J gene: TRBJ2-7
V gene: TRBV5-5
CDR3 protein: CASSLALGWQGDEQYF

J gene: TRBJ2-7
V gene: TRBV5-1
CDR3 protein: CASSSGLESYEQYF

J gene: TRBJ2-5
V gene: TRBV7-8
CDR3 protein: CASSSRTGDFQETQYF

J gene: TRBJ2-1
V gene: TRBV5-4
CDR3 protein: CASSFGLAGVGEQFF

J gene: TRBJ1-1
V gene: TRBV7-2
CDR3 protein: CASSFAEENTEAFF

J gene: TRBJ2-5
V gene: TRBV19
CDR3 protein: CASSIGRGQETQYF

J gene: TRBJ2-4
V gene: TRBV27
CDR3 protein: CASSPRDRGNIQYF

J gene: TRBJ2-3
V gene: TRBV7-9
CDR3 protein: CASSPQYGTDTQYF

J gene: TRBJ1-1
V gene: TRBV7-2
CDR3 protein: CASSYQGVYTEAFF

J gene: TRBJ2-7
V gene: TRBV7-9
CDR3 protein: CASSSDRESYEQYF

J gene: TRBJ2-2
V gene: TRBV11-2
CDR3 protein: CASSSRLTAGGRNTGELFF

J gene: TRBJ2-5
V gene: TRBV29-1
CDR3 protein: CSVLREGETQYF

J gene: TRBJ2-6
V gene: TRBV28
CDR3 protein: CASSPDSFSGANVLTF

J gene: TRBJ2-7
V gene: TRBV19
CDR3 protein: CASSLRDLGYEQYF

J gene: TRBJ2-5
V gene: TRBV19
CDR3 protein: CASSIEGSGRRETQYF

J gene: TRBJ2-1
V gene: TRBV6-5
CDR3 protein: CASSSRNSYNEQFF

J gene: TRBJ2-2
V gene: TRBV7-2
CDR3 protein: CASSLEGTTGELFF

J gene: TRBJ1-5
V gene: TRBV30
CDR3 protein: CAWSQTLRNQPQHF

J gene: TRBJ2-3
V gene: TRBV6-1
CDR3 protein: CASSEPGSSTDTQYF

J gene: TRBJ1-1
V gene: TRBV4-1
CDR3 protein: CASSQGGDFGTEAFF

J gene: TRBJ2-5
V gene: TRBV7-2
CDR3 protein: CASSLAPDSQETQYF

J gene: TRBJ2-7
V gene: TRBV6-2/TRBV6-3
CDR3 protein: CASSRTPQGYEQYF

J gene: TRBJ2-2
V gene: TRBV27
CDR3 protein: CASSLILAGLNTGELFF

J gene: TRBJ1-1
V gene: TRBV24-1
CDR3 protein: CATSRGTGGNTEAFF

J gene: TRBJ2-5
V gene: TRBV2
CDR3 protein: CASTGVQETQYF

J gene: TRBJ1-2
V gene: TRBV12-3/TRBV12-4
CDR3 protein: CASSPPGGYGYTF

J gene: TRBJ2-6
V gene: TRBV23-1
CDR3 protein: CASSLYPDRVSGANVLTF

J gene: TRBJ2-7
V gene: TRBV4-1
CDR3 protein: CASSQVATGPLSYEQYF

J gene: TRBJ1-1
V gene: TRBV27
CDR3 protein: CASKGFSGGRGFTEAFF

J gene: TRBJ2-2
V gene: TRBV3-1/TRBV3-2
CDR3 protein: CASSKVAGGLTGELFF

J gene: TRBJ2-7
V gene: TRBV2
CDR3 protein: CASRTERYEQYF

J gene: TRBJ1-6
V gene: TRBV6-5
CDR3 protein: CASRAATGFSPLHF

J gene: TRBJ1-3
V gene: TRBV19
CDR3 protein: CASSPRDSFSGNTIYF

J gene: TRBJ1-2
V gene: TRBV28
CDR3 protein: CASRPGQGANGYTF

J gene: TRBJ1-4
V gene: TRBV9
CDR3 protein: CASSVVPLGEANEKLFF

J gene: TRBJ1-2
V gene: TRBV28
CDR3 protein: CASSAPDRGYGYTF

J gene: TRBJ2-1
V gene: TRBV5-1
CDR3 protein: CASSLAVGLADEQFF

J gene: TRBJ2-5
V gene: TRBV19
CDR3 protein: CASSWGRQETQYF

J gene: TRBJ1-1
V gene: TRBV6-5
CDR3 protein: CASRDKGNTEAFF

J gene: TRBJ1-6
V gene: TRBV19
CDR3 protein: CASSMLGSRSSYNSPLHF

J gene: TRBJ2-7
V gene: TRBV27
CDR3 protein: CASRRGDYEQYF

J gene: TRBJ2-3
V gene: TRBV6-5
CDR3 protein: CASTVGRGNTQYF

J gene: TRBJ2-3
V gene: TRBV7-2
CDR3 protein: CASSLVQGEIDTQYF

J gene: TRBJ2-5
V gene: TRBV7-3
CDR3 protein: CASSVTSGTGGVETQYF

J gene: TRBJ1-1
V gene: TRBV28
CDR3 protein: CASSGRTGKKGLEAFF

J gene: TRBJ1-1
V gene: TRBV6-6
CDR3 protein: CASSRGGPTEAFF

J gene: TRBJ1-5
V gene: TRBV28
CDR3 protein: CASMAYQPQHF

J gene: TRBJ1-5
V gene: TRBV4-1
CDR3 protein: CASSHRQGASNQPQHF

J gene: TRBJ2-3
V gene: TRBV27
CDR3 protein: CASSSGGGYTQYF

J gene: TRBJ1-5
V gene: TRBV10-1
CDR3 protein: CASSEVRGFNQPQHF

J gene: TRBJ2-1
V gene: TRBV19
CDR3 protein: CASSIIAGGPYNEQFF

J gene: TRBJ2-2
V gene: TRBV27
CDR3 protein: CASSLLLTAQDTGELFF

J gene: TRBJ2-4
V gene: TRBV7-9
CDR3 protein: CASSSGTSENIQYF

J gene: TRBJ1-2
V gene: TRBV7-3
CDR3 protein: CASSQQGFYGYTF

J gene: TRBJ2-7
V gene: TRBV10-3
CDR3 protein: CAISESDGTGAYEQYF

J gene: TRBJ2-3
V gene: TRBV4-3
CDR3 protein: CASSQEWASGGASRDTQYF

J gene: TRBJ1-3
V gene: TRBV5-4
CDR3 protein: CASSWGGVSFSGNTIYF

J gene: TRBJ1-2
V gene: TRBV11-2
CDR3 protein: CASSFGLTRGGFGYTF

J gene: TRBJ2-7
V gene: TRBV25-1
CDR3 protein: CASSGDRVTSGSIYEQYF